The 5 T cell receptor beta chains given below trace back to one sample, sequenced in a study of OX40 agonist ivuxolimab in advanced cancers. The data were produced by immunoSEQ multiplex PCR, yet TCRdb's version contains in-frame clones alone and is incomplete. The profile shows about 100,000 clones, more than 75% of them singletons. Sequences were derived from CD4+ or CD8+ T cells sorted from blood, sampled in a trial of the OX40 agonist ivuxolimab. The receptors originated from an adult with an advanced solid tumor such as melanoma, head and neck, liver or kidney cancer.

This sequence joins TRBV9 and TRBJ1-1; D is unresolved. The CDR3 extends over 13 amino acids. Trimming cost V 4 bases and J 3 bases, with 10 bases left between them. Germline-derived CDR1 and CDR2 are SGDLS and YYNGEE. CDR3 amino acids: CASSSRLYTEAFF. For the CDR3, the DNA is TGTGCCAGCAGCTCTCGCTTATACACTGAAGCTTTCTTT.

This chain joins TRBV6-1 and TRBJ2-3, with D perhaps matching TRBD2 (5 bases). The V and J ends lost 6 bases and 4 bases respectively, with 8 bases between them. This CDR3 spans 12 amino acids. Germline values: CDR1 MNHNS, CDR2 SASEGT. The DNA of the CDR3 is TGTGCCAGCAGCGGGGTAGCAGATACGCAGTATTTT. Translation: CASSGVADTQYF.

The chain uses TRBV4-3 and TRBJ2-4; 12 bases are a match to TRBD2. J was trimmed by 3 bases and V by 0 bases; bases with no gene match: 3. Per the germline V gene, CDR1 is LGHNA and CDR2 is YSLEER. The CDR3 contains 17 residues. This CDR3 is CASSQDSTSGSKNIQYF. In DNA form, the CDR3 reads TGCGCCAGCAGCCAAGATTCGACTAGCGGGAGCAAAAACATTCAGTACTTC.

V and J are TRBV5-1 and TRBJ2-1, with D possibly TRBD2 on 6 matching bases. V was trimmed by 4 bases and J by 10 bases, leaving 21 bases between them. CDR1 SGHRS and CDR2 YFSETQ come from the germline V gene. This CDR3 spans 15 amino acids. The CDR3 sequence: CASSLEGQEGGEQFF. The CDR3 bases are TGCGCCAGCAGCCTTGAGGGGCAGGAGGGTGGGGAGCAGTTCTTC.

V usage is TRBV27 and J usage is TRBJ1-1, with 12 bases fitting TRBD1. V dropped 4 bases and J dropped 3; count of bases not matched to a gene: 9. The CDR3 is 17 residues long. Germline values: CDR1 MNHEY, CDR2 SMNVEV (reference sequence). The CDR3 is CASSSGQGAPRYTEAFF. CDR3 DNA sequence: TGTGCCAGCAGTTCGGGACAGGGGGCTCCGCGGTACACTGAAGCTTTCTTT.